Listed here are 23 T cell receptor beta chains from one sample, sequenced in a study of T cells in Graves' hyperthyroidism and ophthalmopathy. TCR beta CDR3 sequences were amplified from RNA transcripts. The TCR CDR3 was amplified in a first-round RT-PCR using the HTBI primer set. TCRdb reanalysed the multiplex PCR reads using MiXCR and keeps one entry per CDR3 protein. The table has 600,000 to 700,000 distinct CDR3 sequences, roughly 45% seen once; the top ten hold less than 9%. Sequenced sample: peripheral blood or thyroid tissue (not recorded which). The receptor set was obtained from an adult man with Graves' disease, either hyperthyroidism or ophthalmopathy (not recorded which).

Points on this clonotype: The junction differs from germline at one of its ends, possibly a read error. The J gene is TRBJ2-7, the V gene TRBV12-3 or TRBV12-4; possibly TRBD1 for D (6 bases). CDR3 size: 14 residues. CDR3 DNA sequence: TGTGCCAGCAGCTTAGTGGGCCAGGGGTTCGGGCAGTACTTC. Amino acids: CASSLVGQGFGQYF.

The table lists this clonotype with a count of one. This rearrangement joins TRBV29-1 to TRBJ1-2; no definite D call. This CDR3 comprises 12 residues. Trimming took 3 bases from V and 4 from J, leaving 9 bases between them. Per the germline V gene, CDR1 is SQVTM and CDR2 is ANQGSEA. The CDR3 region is CSVEGYTYGYTF. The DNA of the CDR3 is TGCAGCGTTGAGGGCTACACCTATGGCTACACCTTC.

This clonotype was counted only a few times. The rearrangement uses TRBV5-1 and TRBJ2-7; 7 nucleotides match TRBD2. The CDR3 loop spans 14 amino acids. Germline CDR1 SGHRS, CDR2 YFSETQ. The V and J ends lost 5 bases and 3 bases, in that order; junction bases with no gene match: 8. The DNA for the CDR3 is TGCGCCAGCAGACCCGGGACTACCCACTACGAGCAGTACTTC. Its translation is CASRPGTTHYEQYF.

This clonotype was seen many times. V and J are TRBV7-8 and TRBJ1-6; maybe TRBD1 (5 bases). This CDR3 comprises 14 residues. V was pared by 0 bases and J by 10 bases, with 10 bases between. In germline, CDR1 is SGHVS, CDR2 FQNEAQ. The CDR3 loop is CASSLAGAYSPLHF. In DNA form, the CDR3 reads TGTGCCAGCAGCTTAGCAGGGGCCTACTCACCCCTCCACTTT.

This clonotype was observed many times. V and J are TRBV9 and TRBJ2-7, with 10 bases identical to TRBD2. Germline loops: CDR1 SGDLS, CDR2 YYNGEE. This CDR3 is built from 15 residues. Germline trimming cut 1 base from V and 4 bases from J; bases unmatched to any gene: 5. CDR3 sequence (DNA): TGTGCCAGCAGCGTATCGGAGCGGGAGGGGTACGAGCAGTACTTC. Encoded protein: CASSVSEREGYEQYF.

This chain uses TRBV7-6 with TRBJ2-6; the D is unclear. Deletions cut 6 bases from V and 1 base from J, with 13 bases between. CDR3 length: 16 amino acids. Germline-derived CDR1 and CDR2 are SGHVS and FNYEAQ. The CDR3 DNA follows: TGTGCCAGCAGTCGTTGGCCTGTATCTGGGGCCAACGTCCTGACTTTC. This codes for CASSRWPVSGANVLTF.

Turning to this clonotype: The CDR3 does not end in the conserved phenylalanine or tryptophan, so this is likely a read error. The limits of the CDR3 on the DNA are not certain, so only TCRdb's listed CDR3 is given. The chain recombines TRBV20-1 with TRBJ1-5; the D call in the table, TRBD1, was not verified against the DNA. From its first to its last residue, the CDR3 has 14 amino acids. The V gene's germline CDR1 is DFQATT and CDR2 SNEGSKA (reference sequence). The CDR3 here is CSARAGTGAQPQQL.

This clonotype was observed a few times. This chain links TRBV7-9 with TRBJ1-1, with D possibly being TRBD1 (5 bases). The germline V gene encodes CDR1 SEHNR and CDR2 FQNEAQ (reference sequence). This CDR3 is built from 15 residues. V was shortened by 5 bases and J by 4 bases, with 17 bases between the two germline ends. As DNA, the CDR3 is TGTGCCAGCAGCGGGCAGGGTTTTCAAGTCACTGAAGCTTTCTTT. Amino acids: CASSGQGFQVTEAFF.

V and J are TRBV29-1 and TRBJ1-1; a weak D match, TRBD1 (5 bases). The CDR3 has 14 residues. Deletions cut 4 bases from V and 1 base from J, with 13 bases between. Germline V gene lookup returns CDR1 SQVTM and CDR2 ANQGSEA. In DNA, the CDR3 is TGCAGCGTTGCGGGGGGTGACTGGAACACTGAAGCTTTCTTT. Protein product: CSVAGGDWNTEAFF.

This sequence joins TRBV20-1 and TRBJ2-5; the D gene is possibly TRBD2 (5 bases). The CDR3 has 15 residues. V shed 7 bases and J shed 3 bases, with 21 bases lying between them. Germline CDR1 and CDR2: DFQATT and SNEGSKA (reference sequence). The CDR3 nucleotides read TGCAGTGTAGCCGGCGGGTTTCAGCGGAAAGAGACCCAGTACTTC. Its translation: CSVAGGFQRKETQYF.

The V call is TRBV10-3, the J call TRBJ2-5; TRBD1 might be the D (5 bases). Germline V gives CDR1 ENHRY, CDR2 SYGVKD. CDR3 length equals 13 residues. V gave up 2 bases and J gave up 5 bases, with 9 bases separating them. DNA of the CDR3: TGTGCCATCAGTGAGGGCAGGGTCGAGACCCAGTACTTC. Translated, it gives CAISEGRVETQYF.

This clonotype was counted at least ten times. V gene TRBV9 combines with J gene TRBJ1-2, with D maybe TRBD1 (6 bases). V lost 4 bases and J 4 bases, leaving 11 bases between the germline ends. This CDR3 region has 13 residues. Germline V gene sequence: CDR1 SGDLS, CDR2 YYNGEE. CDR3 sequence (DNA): TGTGCCAGCAGCATACAGGGTACCTATGGCTACACCTTC. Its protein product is CASSIQGTYGYTF.

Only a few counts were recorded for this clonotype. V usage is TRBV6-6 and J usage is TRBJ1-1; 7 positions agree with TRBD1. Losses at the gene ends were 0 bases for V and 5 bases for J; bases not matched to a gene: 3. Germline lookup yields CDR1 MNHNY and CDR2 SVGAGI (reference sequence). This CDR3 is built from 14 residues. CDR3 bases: TGTGCCAGCAGTTACTCGACAGGGCAGACTGAAGCTTTCTTT. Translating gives CASSYSTGQTEAFF.

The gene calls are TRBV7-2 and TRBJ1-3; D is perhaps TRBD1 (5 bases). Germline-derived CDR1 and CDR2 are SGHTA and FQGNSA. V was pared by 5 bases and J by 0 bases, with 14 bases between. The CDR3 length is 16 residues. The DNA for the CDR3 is TGTGCCAGCAGCCAAGATCTGGGGCCCTCTGGAAACACCATATATTTT. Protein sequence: CASSQDLGPSGNTIYF.

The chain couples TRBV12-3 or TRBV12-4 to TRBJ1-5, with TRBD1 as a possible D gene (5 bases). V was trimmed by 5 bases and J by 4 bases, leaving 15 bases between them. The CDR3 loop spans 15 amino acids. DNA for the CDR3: TGTGCCAGCAGTCCTACACTTTCAGGGAATCAGCCCCAGCATTTT. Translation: CASSPTLSGNQPQHF.

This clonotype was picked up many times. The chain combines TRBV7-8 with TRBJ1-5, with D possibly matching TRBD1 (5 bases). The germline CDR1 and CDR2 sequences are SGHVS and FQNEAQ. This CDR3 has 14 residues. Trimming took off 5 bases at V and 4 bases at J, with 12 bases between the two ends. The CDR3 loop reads CASSPREGNQPQHF. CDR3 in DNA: TGTGCCAGCAGCCCACGAGAGGGGAATCAGCCCCAGCATTTT.

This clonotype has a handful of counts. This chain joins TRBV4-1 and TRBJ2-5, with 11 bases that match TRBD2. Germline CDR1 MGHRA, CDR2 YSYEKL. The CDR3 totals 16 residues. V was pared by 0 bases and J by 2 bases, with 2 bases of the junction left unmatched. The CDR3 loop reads CASSQEGTSGQETQYF. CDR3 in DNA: TGCGCCAGCAGCCAAGAAGGGACTAGCGGACAAGAGACCCAGTACTTC.

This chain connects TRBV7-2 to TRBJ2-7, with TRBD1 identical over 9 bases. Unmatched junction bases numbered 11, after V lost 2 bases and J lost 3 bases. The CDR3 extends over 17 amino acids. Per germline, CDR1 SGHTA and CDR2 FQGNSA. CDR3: CASSLSSAGQGLYEQYF. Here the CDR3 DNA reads TGTGCCAGCAGCTTATCTTCGGCGGGACAGGGCCTCTACGAGCAGTACTTC. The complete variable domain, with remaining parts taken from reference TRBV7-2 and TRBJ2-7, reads GAGVSQSPSNKVTEKGKDVELRCDPISGHTALYWYRQSLGQGLEFLIYFQGNSAPDKSGLPSDRFSAERTGGSVSTLTIQRTQQEDSAVYLCASSLSSAGQGLYEQYFGPGTRLTVT.

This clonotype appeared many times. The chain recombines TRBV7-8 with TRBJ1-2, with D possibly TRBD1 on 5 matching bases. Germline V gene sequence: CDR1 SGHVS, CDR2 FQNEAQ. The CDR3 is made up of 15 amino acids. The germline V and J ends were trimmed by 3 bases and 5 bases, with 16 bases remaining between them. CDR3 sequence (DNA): TGTGCCAGCAGCTTTGGGACCAGGACACAGTATGGCTACACCTTC. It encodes CASSFGTRTQYGYTF.

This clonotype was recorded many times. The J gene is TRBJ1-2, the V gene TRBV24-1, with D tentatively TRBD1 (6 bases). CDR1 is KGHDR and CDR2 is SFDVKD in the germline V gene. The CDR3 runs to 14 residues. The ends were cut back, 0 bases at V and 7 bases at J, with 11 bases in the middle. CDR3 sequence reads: CATSDLNRVGGYTF. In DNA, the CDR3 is TGTGCCACCAGTGATTTGAACAGGGTTGGTGGCTACACCTTC.

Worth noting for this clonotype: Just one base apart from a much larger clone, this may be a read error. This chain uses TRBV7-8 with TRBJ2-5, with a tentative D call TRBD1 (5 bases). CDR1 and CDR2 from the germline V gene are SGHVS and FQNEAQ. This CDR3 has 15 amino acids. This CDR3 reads CASSLGQGDGETRYF. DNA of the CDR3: TGTGCCAGCAGCTTAGGGCAGGGCGACGGAGAGACCCGGTACTTC. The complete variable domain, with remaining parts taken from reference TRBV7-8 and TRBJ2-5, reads GAGVSQSPRYKVAKRGQDVALRCDPISGHVSLFWYQQALGQGPEFLTYFQNEAQLDKSGLPSDRFFAERPEGSVSTLKIQRTQQEDSAVYLCASSLGQGDGETRYFGPGTRLLVL.

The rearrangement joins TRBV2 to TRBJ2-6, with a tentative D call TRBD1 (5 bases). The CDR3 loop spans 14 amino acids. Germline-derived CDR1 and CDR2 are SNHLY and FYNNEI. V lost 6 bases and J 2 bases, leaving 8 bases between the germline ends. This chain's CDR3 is CASRRGTGANVLTF. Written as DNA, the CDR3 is TGTGCCAGCAGAAGGGGAACTGGGGCCAACGTCCTGACTTTC.

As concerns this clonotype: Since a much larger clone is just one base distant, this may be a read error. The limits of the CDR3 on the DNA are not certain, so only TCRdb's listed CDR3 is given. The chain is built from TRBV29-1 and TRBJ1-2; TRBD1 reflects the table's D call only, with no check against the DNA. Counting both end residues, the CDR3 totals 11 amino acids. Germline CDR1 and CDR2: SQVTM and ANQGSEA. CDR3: CSLPGEYGCTF.